What follows are 32 T cell receptor beta chains derived from one specimen sequenced in a study of cytomegalovirus exposure and HLA in healthy donors. This PCR relied on a set of 60 Vbeta primers and 13 Jbeta primers. Clones were sequenced by immunoSEQ multiplex PCR, and TCRdb holds only the in-frame ones, with some missing. The table lists roughly 200,000 clones, about 82% of them singletons. Sequenced material: PBMCs. These TCRs come from a man aged 25-45 years in good health and CMV-seronegative.

This clone occurred a few times. V usage is TRBV6-6 and J usage is TRBJ2-3; 9 bases are a match to TRBD2. Germline V CDR1 and CDR2: MNHNY, SVGAGI (reference sequence). The length of the CDR3 is 16 residues. The junction had 11 bases not matched to a gene; V was cut back by 7 bases and J by 3 bases. CDR3 sequence: CASNPGASGATDTQYF. CDR3 DNA sequence: TGTGCCAGCAACCCGGGGGCTAGCGGGGCAACAGATACGCAGTATTTT.

This clone was counted a single time. V usage is TRBV19 and J usage is TRBJ2-3; 7 bases match TRBD2. The CDR3 runs to 16 residues. Germline V gene sequence: CDR1 LNHDA, CDR2 SQIVND (reference sequence). V was pared by 5 bases and J by 3 bases, with 11 bases of the junction left unmatched. Here the CDR3 DNA reads TGTGCCAGTAGTCCTCAATTCCCCGGGGGGACAGATACGCAGTATTTT. Its protein product is CASSPQFPGGTDTQYF. The full variable domain, rest sourced from reference TRBV19 and TRBJ2-3, is DGGITQSPKYLFRKEGQNVTLSCEQNLNHDAMYWYRQDPGQGLRLIYYSQIVNDFQKGDIAEGYSVSREKKESFPLTVTSAQKNPTAFYLCASSPQFPGGTDTQYFGPGTRLTVL.

The rearrangement uses TRBV28 and TRBJ1-6; 7 bases agree with TRBD1. Germline V gene data show CDR1 as MDHEN and CDR2 as SYDVKM. The CDR3 length is 18 residues. J lost 0 bases, V lost 3 bases, and 8 bases had no gene match. DNA of the CDR3: TGTGCCAGCAGTTTGTTGGCAGGGGGATACTCCTATAATTCACCCCTCCACTTT. This encodes CASSLLAGGYSYNSPLHF. The full variable domain, in which reference TRBV28 and TRBJ1-6 provide the parts outside the CDR3, is DVKVTQSSRYLVKRTGEKVFLECVQDMDHENMFWYRQDPGLGLRLIYFSYDVKMKEKGDIPEGYSVSREKKERFSLILESASTNQTSMYLCASSLLAGGYSYNSPLHFGNGTRLTVT.

V usage is TRBV13 and J usage is TRBJ2-5; TRBD1 matches 8 bases. The end of the DNA is better explained by TRBJ2-7, so the J call may be wrong. Germline V lookup: CDR1 PRHDT, CDR2 FYEKMQ (reference sequence). The length of the CDR3 is 14 residues. CDR3 nucleotide sequence: TGTGCCAGCAGCCTAGACAGGGGACCCTACGAGCAGTACTTC. This codes for CASSLDRGPYEQYF.

This chain links TRBV4-2 with TRBJ1-3, with 7 bases matching TRBD1. This CDR3 is built from 16 residues. Looked up from germline, CDR1 is LGHNA and CDR2 is YNFKEQ. The junction had 5 bases not matched to a gene; V was cut back by 3 bases and J by 0 bases. CDR3 DNA sequence: TGTGCCAGCAGCCACCCGACAGGGAGCTCTGGAAACACCATATATTTT. Translated, it gives CASSHPTGSSGNTIYF.

The chain's CDR3 is CASSFRDTSVEQYF. For the CDR3, the DNA is TGTGCCAGCAGCTTCCGGGACACCAGCGTCGAGCAGTACTTC. V usage is TRBV11-2 and J usage is TRBJ2-7; D might be TRBD1 (6 bases). Between the trimmed V and J ends, which lost 3 bases and 6 bases, there was a span of 15 bases. Per the germline V gene, CDR1 is SGHAT and CDR2 is FQNNGV. The CDR3 is 14 amino acids.

This clone was seen a few times. CDR3 DNA sequence: TGTGCCAGCTCACCACAACGGACAGGGGGCTATGGCTACACCTTC. Its translation is CASSPQRTGGYGYTF. The chain has TRBV18 and TRBJ1-2, with 10 bases identical to TRBD1. This CDR3 has 15 amino acids. With 1 base clipped from V and 4 bases from J, the junction kept 3 bases outside the gene matches. Germline V gene data show CDR1 as KGHSH and CDR2 as LQKENI.

V and J are TRBV7-9 and TRBJ1-6; 7 bases map to TRBD1. This CDR3 comprises 17 residues. Trimming removed 5 bases from V and 4 bases from J; junction bases left unmatched: 11. The germline CDR1 and CDR2 sequences are SEHNR and FQNEAQ (reference sequence). The CDR3 spells CASSRQGETDYNSPLHF. The CDR3 DNA reads as TGTGCCAGCAGCCGACAGGGTGAAACGGATTATAATTCACCCCTCCACTTT.

This clone was seen once. The chain has TRBV5-6 and TRBJ2-7, with D tentatively TRBD2 (6 bases). The V end lost 2 bases, the J end lost 9 bases, and 12 bases lay between the germline ends. Germline V gene lookup returns CDR1 SGHDT and CDR2 YYEEEE. CDR3 length: 12 amino acids. The CDR3 DNA is TGTGCCAGCAGCTTCGCGGGGCCCGTGCAGTACTTC. Residues: CASSFAGPVQYF.

The genes are TRBV15 and TRBJ2-5, with TRBD1 matching 11 bases. The J call is in doubt because the DNA end fits TRBJ2-7 better. CDR3 size: 14 residues. Germline V lookup: CDR1 LNHNV, CDR2 YYDKDF (reference sequence). This CDR3 is CATSRGTGGYEQYF. In DNA, the CDR3 is TGTGCCACCAGCAGGGGGACAGGGGGATACGAGCAGTACTTC.

This clone was seen just once. The genes are TRBV5-1 and TRBJ1-1, with a possible D match to TRBD1 (6 bases). The length of the CDR3 is 16 residues. V lost 4 bases and J 1 base, leaving 17 bases between the germline ends. CDR1 is SGHRS and CDR2 is YFSETQ in the germline V gene. For the CDR3, the DNA is TGCGCCAGCAGCCCTTCCGGGACATGGTGGAACACTGAAGCTTTCTTT. This gives the protein CASSPSGTWWNTEAFF. The whole variable domain, filled in from reference TRBV5-1 and TRBJ1-1, reads KAGVTQTPRYLIKTRGQQVTLSCSPISGHRSVSWYQQTPGQGLQFLFEYFSETQRNKGNFPGRFSGRQFSNSRSEMNVSTLELGDSALYLCASSPSGTWWNTEAFFGQGTRLTVV.

The chain recombines TRBV10-3 with TRBJ1-1; a weak D match, TRBD1 (6 bases). The CDR3 consists of 15 residues. Germline assignment: CDR1 ENHRY and CDR2 SYGVKD. Trimming took off 3 bases at V and 6 bases at J, with 17 bases between the two ends. The CDR3 nucleotides read TGTGCCATCAGTGATCCGGGACAACCAAGCCCTGAAGCTTTCTTT. The encoded protein is CAISDPGQPSPEAFF.

The chain links TRBV10-1 to TRBJ1-3; 10 nucleotides line up with TRBD1. The CDR3 runs to 16 residues. The germline CDR1 and CDR2 sequences are WNHNN and SYGVQD (reference sequence). J lost 0 bases, V lost 10 bases, and 9 bases had no gene match. CDR3 region: CATWDRGPHSGNTIYF. In nucleotides, the CDR3 is TGCGCCACCTGGGACAGGGGTCCTCACTCTGGAAACACCATATATTTT.

This clone was recorded once. Other DNA sequences in this specimen translate into the identical CDR3. The rearrangement joins TRBV28 to TRBJ2-7; no firm D call. The germline V gene has CDR1 MDHEN and CDR2 SYDVKM. V lost 3 bases, J lost 2 bases, and 8 bases lay in between. This CDR3 is 13 amino acids long. The CDR3 DNA reads as TGTGCCAGCAGTTTGCTTGGGCCCTACGAGCAGTACTTC. The encoded protein is CASSLLGPYEQYF. Variable domain in full (rest from reference TRBV28 and TRBJ2-7): DVKVTQSSRYLVKRTGEKVFLECVQDMDHENMFWYRQDPGLGLRLIYFSYDVKMKEKGDIPEGYSVSREKKERFSLILESASTNQTSMYLCASSLLGPYEQYFGPGTRLTVT.

The rearrangement joins TRBV5-4 to TRBJ2-1, with TRBD2 matching over 14 bases. Looked up from germline, CDR1 is SGHNT and CDR2 is YYREEE (reference sequence). V gave up 4 bases and J gave up 4 bases; unmatched junction bases: 4. The CDR3 is 16 residues long. CDR3 nucleotide sequence: TGTGCCAGCAGCAAGACTAGCGGGGGGGGTTACAATGAGCAGTTCTTC. Protein sequence: CASSKTSGGGYNEQFF.

The chain links TRBV5-6 to TRBJ1-3; possible D gene TRBD1, 6 bases. The CDR3 has 16 residues. The germline V gene encodes CDR1 SGHDT and CDR2 YYEEEE. The V end was cut by 5 bases, the J end by 0 bases, with 15 bases between. The CDR3 region is CASSQQGRFSGNTIYF. DNA for the CDR3: TGTGCCAGCAGTCAACAGGGTCGGTTCTCTGGAAACACCATATATTTT.

This clone appeared a single time. The V call is TRBV9, the J call TRBJ2-3; D perhaps matches TRBD2 (7 bases). The germline gives CDR1 SGDLS, CDR2 YYNGEE. The V gene lost 3 bases and the J gene lost 3 bases, with 17 bases spanning the gap. The CDR3 has 16 amino acids. CDR3 sequence (DNA): TGTGCCAGCAGCGCCCAAGGGGGGGGCCGAACAGATACGCAGTATTTT. Translation: CASSAQGGGRTDTQYF.

The chain recombines TRBV21-1 with TRBJ2-5; no DNA check was done on the table's D call, TRBD2. TRBV21-1 is a pseudogene. The CDR3 sequence is 9 residues long. The DNA of the CDR3 is TGTGCCAGCGAACTGCCCCAGTACTTC. Protein product: CASELPQYF.

This clone occurred a few times. The V call is TRBV6-6, the J call TRBJ1-3, with D possibly being TRBD1 (5 bases). Per the germline V gene, CDR1 is MNHNY and CDR2 is SVGAGI (reference sequence). The ends were cut back, 5 bases at V and 0 bases at J, with 11 bases in the middle. The CDR3 spans 15 residues. The DNA for the CDR3 is TGTGCCAGCAGTCTCCGGGGGGTCTCTGGAAACACCATATATTTT. Protein: CASSLRGVSGNTIYF.

The gene calls are TRBV6-1 and TRBJ1-5; 7 nucleotides match TRBD1. Germline loops: CDR1 MNHNS, CDR2 SASEGT. V shed 7 bases and J 2 bases; nucleotides not matched to a gene: 2. This CDR3 has 13 amino acids. CDR3 sequence reads: CASKGTGNQPQHF. CDR3 in DNA: TGTGCCAGCAAGGGGACAGGCAATCAGCCCCAGCATTTT.

The chain recombines TRBV2 with TRBJ2-7; 11 bases are shared with TRBD2. Losses at the gene ends were 8 bases for V and 3 bases for J; bases not matched to a gene: 6. The CDR3 runs 14 residues. CDR1 is SNHLY and CDR2 is FYNNEI in the germline V gene. The CDR3 region is CASAQGLAVYEQYF. CDR3 sequence (DNA): TGTGCCAGCGCCCAGGGACTAGCGGTCTACGAGCAGTACTTC.

This chain connects TRBV2 to TRBJ2-1, with TRBD1 matching over 7 bases. The V gene's germline CDR1 is SNHLY and CDR2 FYNNEI. The CDR3 is 12 amino acids. V lost 8 bases and J lost 8; bases outside the gene matches: 6. This CDR3 is CASPRGRDEQFF. DNA for the CDR3: TGTGCCAGCCCAAGGGGGCGAGATGAGCAGTTCTTC. Supplemented by reference TRBV2 and TRBJ2-1, the full variable domain reads EPEVTQTPSHQVTQMGQEVILRCVPISNHLYFYWYRQILGQKVEFLVSFYNNEISEKSEIFDDQFSVERPDGSNFTLKIRSTKLEDSAMYFCASPRGRDEQFFGPGTRLTVL.

This chain connects TRBV19 to TRBJ2-7; D may be TRBD2 (5 bases). The CDR3 is 11 amino acids. V lost 5 bases and J 5 bases, leaving 7 bases between the germline ends. CDR1 LNHDA and CDR2 SQIVND come from the germline V gene (reference sequence). CDR3 DNA: TGTGCCAGTAGTTCGGGGAACGAGCAGTACTTC. This gives the protein CASSSGNEQYF. The full variable domain, rest sourced from reference TRBV19 and TRBJ2-7, is DGGITQSPKYLFRKEGQNVTLSCEQNLNHDAMYWYRQDPGQGLRLIYYSQIVNDFQKGDIAEGYSVSREKKESFPLTVTSAQKNPTAFYLCASSSGNEQYFGPGTRLTVT.

This clone was detected once. The chain carries TRBV6-6 and TRBJ2-1; 7 nucleotides match TRBD1. J lost 5 bases, V lost 2 bases, and 3 bases had no gene match. The CDR3 sequence is 14 residues long. Germline V gene data show CDR1 as MNHNY and CDR2 as SVGAGI (reference sequence). CDR3 sequence: CASSYGTDDNEQFF. For the CDR3, the DNA is TGTGCCAGCAGTTACGGGACAGACGACAATGAGCAGTTCTTC.

The chain recombines TRBV25-1 with TRBJ1-1, with a tentative D call TRBD1 (5 bases). The length of the CDR3 is 14 residues. CDR1 is MGHDK, CDR2 SYGVNS, per germline. The V and J ends lost 6 bases and 0 bases respectively, with 11 bases between them. The chain's CDR3 is CASRTASMNTEAFF. The CDR3, as DNA: TGTGCCAGCAGGACAGCCTCTATGAACACTGAAGCTTTCTTT.

The chain recombines TRBV28 with TRBJ2-3, with TRBD2 identical over 8 bases. V lost 2 bases to trimming and J lost 5 bases; unmatched junction nucleotides: 9. The CDR3 contains 16 residues. From germline, CDR1 is MDHEN and CDR2 SYDVKM. CDR3 nucleotide sequence: TGTGCCAGCAGTTTACCCCGTGGTAGCGGGGTAGATACGCAGTATTTT. Its protein product is CASSLPRGSGVDTQYF.

The chain combines TRBV28 with TRBJ2-2, with 9 positions matching TRBD1. CDR3 size: 16 residues. Losses at the gene ends were 3 bases for V and 4 bases for J; bases not matched to a gene: 6. Germline CDR1 reads MDHEN; CDR2 reads SYDVKM. CDR3 DNA: TGTGCCAGCAGTTTCTATGCGGACAGGGGCACCGGGGAGCTGTTTTTT. Encoded protein: CASSFYADRGTGELFF.

V usage is TRBV7-9 and J usage is TRBJ1-1, with a possible D match to TRBD1 (5 bases). The germline V gene has CDR1 SEHNR and CDR2 FQNEAQ (reference sequence). The CDR3 runs to 12 residues. With 1 base removed from V and 9 bases from J, the gap between germline ends came to 9 bases. The CDR3 region has the DNA TGTGCCAGCAGCTTAGAGCAGGACAAAGCTTTCTTT. This translates into CASSLEQDKAFF.

V is TRBV18 and J is TRBJ1-4; 7 bases fit TRBD1. There are 15 residues in the CDR3. CDR1 and CDR2 (germline): KGHSH, LQKENI. V was pared by 4 bases and J by 5 bases, with 7 bases of the junction left unmatched. DNA of the CDR3: TGTGCCAGCTCACTAGGGACAGTTGTCAATGAAAAACTGTTTTTT. Protein product: CASSLGTVVNEKLFF.

This chain connects TRBV19 to TRBJ2-1; 10 bases map to TRBD2. CDR1 and CDR2 from the germline V gene are LNHDA and SQIVND (reference sequence). The CDR3 totals 15 residues. J gave up 4 bases and V 5 bases, and 5 bases lay outside the gene matches. CDR3 coding DNA: TGTGCCAGTAGTCCAGCGGGGGGGCAGTACAATGAGCAGTTCTTC. This sequence encodes CASSPAGGQYNEQFF. The full variable domain, with the rest looked up from reference TRBV19 and TRBJ2-1, is DGGITQSPKYLFRKEGQNVTLSCEQNLNHDAMYWYRQDPGQGLRLIYYSQIVNDFQKGDIAEGYSVSREKKESFPLTVTSAQKNPTAFYLCASSPAGGQYNEQFFGPGTRLTVL.

The V gene is TRBV7-9, the J gene TRBJ1-3, with 8 bases fitting TRBD1. Germline CDR1 reads SEHNR; CDR2 reads FQNEAQ (reference sequence). The length of the CDR3 is 16 residues. The J segment lost 0 bases and the V segment lost 5 bases, leaving 6 bases of the junction unmatched. The DNA of the CDR3 is TGTGCCAGCAGCATAACAGGGGGTAGCTCTGGAAACACCATATATTTT. It encodes CASSITGGSSGNTIYF.

The chain's CDR3 is CASSLRQGEYTF. The CDR3 DNA reads TGTGCCAGCAGTTTAAGACAGGGCGAGTACACCTTC. This rearrangement joins TRBV28 to TRBJ1-2, with 7 positions matching TRBD1. CDR3 length: 12 amino acids. J gave up 11 bases and V 2 bases, and 5 bases lay outside the gene matches. The germline V gene encodes CDR1 MDHEN and CDR2 SYDVKM.